Listed here are 27 T cell receptor beta chains from one sample, sequenced in a study of CD8 T cells in Susac syndrome. The RNA input was roughly 0.45 to 1 ug, and it was reverse transcribed with random hexamers. TCRdb recomputed calls from the immunoSEQ multiplex PCR reads with MiXCR, one row per CDR3 protein. Here the sample spans some 80,000 distinct CDR3 sequences, 90% to 95% being singletons. The sequenced sample was CD8+ T cells from PBMCs. The receptors were gathered from a human donor in good health.

As DNA, the CDR3 is TGTGCCAGCAGCTTCCTAACAGGGATGGACACTGAAGCTTTCTTT. This encodes CASSFLTGMDTEAFF. The chain combines TRBV5-6 with TRBJ1-1, with a possible D match to TRBD1 (6 bases). CDR1 is SGHDT and CDR2 is YYEEEE in the germline V gene. Trimming took off 2 bases at V and 3 bases at J, with 14 bases between the two ends. The CDR3 is made up of 15 amino acids.

The chain couples TRBV24-1 to TRBJ2-3; D uncertain. Trimming cost V 3 bases and J 5 bases, with 2 bases left between them. Germline values: CDR1 KGHDR, CDR2 SFDVKD. This CDR3 spans 11 amino acids. Here the CDR3 DNA reads TGTGCCACCAGTGATGAAGATACGCAGTATTTT. Amino acid sequence: CATSDEDTQYF.

The gene calls are TRBV7-9 and TRBJ2-1, with TRBD1 matching over 7 bases. V lost 10 bases to trimming and J lost 3 bases; unmatched junction nucleotides: 12. The CDR3 loop spans 15 amino acids. Germline CDR1 SEHNR, CDR2 FQNEAQ (reference sequence). In DNA form, the CDR3 reads TGTGCCATCCCCTGGGACAGCCACCGCTACAATGAGCAGTTCTTC. It translates to CAIPWDSHRYNEQFF.

This chain joins TRBV7-6 and TRBJ2-3; D is unresolved. The CDR3 sequence is 12 residues long. Trimming removed 4 bases from V and 6 bases from J, with 8 bases in between. Germline V gene data show CDR1 as SGHVS and CDR2 as FNYEAQ. The CDR3 loop is CASSSTGDTQYF. The CDR3 DNA reads TGTGCCAGCAGCTCGACCGGGGATACGCAGTATTTT.

The chain couples TRBV7-9 to TRBJ1-5, with D maybe TRBD1 (5 bases). V shed 5 bases and J shed 5 bases, with 10 bases lying between them. Germline values: CDR1 SEHNR, CDR2 FQNEAQ (reference sequence). This CDR3 has 13 amino acids. CDR3 nucleotide sequence: TGTGCCAGCAGCCTAGGGGTGGATCAGCCCCAGCATTTT. This gives the protein CASSLGVDQPQHF.

V and J are TRBV23-1 and TRBJ1-5; the match to TRBD1 covers 7 bases. TRBV23-1 is an ORF; its function is uncertain. The CDR3 length is 13 residues. The V gene end was trimmed by 5 bases and the J gene end by 7 bases; junction bases not matched to a gene: 5. CDR3 bases: TGCGCCAGCAGTTACAGGGGAGACCAGCCCCAGCATTTT. Protein sequence: CASSYRGDQPQHF.

This clonotype was seen a single time. The chain uses TRBV7-9 and TRBJ2-7; 9 bases match TRBD2. CDR1 SEHNR and CDR2 FQNEAQ come from the germline V gene (reference sequence). Germline trimming cut 4 bases from V and 0 bases from J; bases unmatched to any gene: 10. This CDR3 has 17 residues. The CDR3 DNA is TGTGCCAGCAGCTCTACTAGCGGGTCCGAGAGCTCCTACGAGCAGTACGTC. The encoded protein is CASSSTSGSESSYEQYV.

The chain joins TRBV14 to TRBJ2-7; D gene unclear. V lost 4 bases to trimming and J lost 6 bases, with 10 bases between them. Germline lookup yields CDR1 SGHDN and CDR2 FVKESK. The CDR3 covers 12 residues. Here the CDR3 reads CASSRAPLEQYF. CDR3 nucleotide sequence: TGTGCCAGCAGCCGGGCACCTCTCGAGCAGTACTTC.

V and J are TRBV12-3 or TRBV12-4 and TRBJ1-1; 8 bases map to TRBD1. V lost 5 bases and J lost 8; bases outside the gene matches: 7. The CDR3 spans 13 residues. The CDR3: CASSEPTGVEAFF. The CDR3 region has the DNA TGTGCCAGCAGTGAGCCGACAGGGGTAGAAGCTTTCTTT.

V and J are TRBV4-1 and TRBJ2-7, with D perhaps TRBD2 (6 bases). The CDR3 has 14 amino acids. Trimming pared 5 bases from V and 2 bases from J, leaving 13 bases between. CDR1 and CDR2 from the germline V gene are MGHRA and YSYEKL. The CDR3 loop is CASSSRDGAYEQYF. As DNA, the CDR3 is TGCGCCAGCAGCTCGCGGGACGGTGCCTACGAGCAGTACTTC.

The chain combines TRBV9 with TRBJ2-1; D may be TRBD2 (6 bases). V shed 4 bases and J shed 5 bases, with 13 bases lying between them. Germline CDR1 SGDLS, CDR2 YYNGEE. The CDR3 consists of 14 residues. The CDR3 sequence is CASSPGVRNNEQFF. For the CDR3, the DNA is TGTGCCAGCAGCCCGGGGGTAAGGAACAATGAGCAGTTCTTC.

The chain has TRBV20-1 and TRBJ2-2; no firm D call. CDR1 DFQATT and CDR2 SNEGSKA come from the germline V gene (reference sequence). Trimming stripped 6 bases from V and 2 bases from J, with 22 bases between. The CDR3 totals 17 residues. CDR3 sequence: CSAALGPGWDNTGELFF. The DNA of the CDR3 is TGCAGTGCAGCACTTGGTCCCGGTTGGGATAACACCGGGGAGCTGTTTTTT.

V is TRBV15 and J is TRBJ2-1, with TRBD1 matching 7 bases. Germline trimming cut 0 bases from V and 8 bases from J; bases unmatched to any gene: 7. CDR1 is LNHNV, CDR2 YYDKDF, per germline (reference sequence). The CDR3 has 15 residues. The CDR3 DNA reads as TGTGCCACCAGCAGAGATGGGACAGCCCGGGATGAGCAGTTCTTC. Encoded protein: CATSRDGTARDEQFF.

V gene TRBV29-1 combines with J gene TRBJ1-2; D unclear. The CDR3 totals 15 residues. Germline assignment: CDR1 SQVTM and CDR2 ANQGSEA. Trimming shortened V by 3 bases and J by 2 bases, and 16 bases separated the two germline ends. CDR3 sequence: CSVDDRARLNYGYTF. In DNA form, the CDR3 reads TGCAGCGTTGACGATCGGGCCAGGCTCAACTATGGCTACACCTTC.

The gene calls are TRBV10-3 and TRBJ2-1; D uncertain. Per germline, CDR1 ENHRY and CDR2 SYGVKD. Deletions cut 11 bases from V and 4 bases from J, with 18 bases between. CDR3 length: 14 residues. CDR3 bases: TGTGCCCTCGGACCCCAAGAAGGTTACAATGAGCAGTTCTTC. It specifies CALGPQEGYNEQFF.

The chain combines TRBV20-1 with TRBJ2-1; 8 bases line up with TRBD2. This CDR3 has 15 residues. Germline loops: CDR1 DFQATT, CDR2 SNEGSKA (reference sequence). V was clipped by 4 bases and J by 2 bases; unmatched bases: 7. The CDR3 region has the DNA TGCAGTGCTAACATTGGTAGCGGGGCCTACAATGAGCAGTTCTTC. Translation: CSANIGSGAYNEQFF.

V and J are TRBV20-1 and TRBJ2-1; 8 bases align to TRBD1. Per germline, CDR1 DFQATT and CDR2 SNEGSKA (reference sequence). The CDR3 is 13 residues long. The V gene end was trimmed by 5 bases and the J gene end by 5 bases; junction bases not matched to a gene: 5. CDR3 nucleotide sequence: TGCAGTGCTGGACAGGGTTGGAACAATGAGCAGTTCTTC. Its translation is CSAGQGWNNEQFF.

This clonotype was observed a few times. The chain employs TRBV5-1 and TRBJ1-1; no definite D call. Germline V gives CDR1 SGHRS, CDR2 YFSETQ. V dropped 0 bases and J dropped 3 bases, with 9 bases sitting between them. The CDR3 is 14 amino acids. This chain's CDR3 is CASSLGGGYTEAFF. The CDR3 coding sequence is TGCGCCAGCAGCTTGGGTGGCGGCTACACTGAAGCTTTCTTT.

This chain connects TRBV29-1 to TRBJ2-6; weak D call: TRBD2 (5 bases). Trimming shortened V by 5 bases and J by 2 bases, and 13 bases separated the two germline ends. This CDR3 comprises 15 residues. Germline CDR1 reads SQVTM; CDR2 reads ANQGSEA. The CDR3 bases are TGCAGCGTTTATGATGGGGAGACTGGGGCCAACGTCCTGACTTTC. This sequence encodes CSVYDGETGANVLTF.

The chain recombines TRBV3-1 with TRBJ2-3, with 9 bases lining up with TRBD1. Germline V lookup: CDR1 LGHDT, CDR2 YNNKEL (reference sequence). The CDR3 covers 17 residues. After removal of 0 bases from V and 5 bases from J, the junction contained 9 bases not matched to a gene. The CDR3 reads CASSQDRYRGRGDTQYF. The CDR3 region has the DNA TGTGCCAGCAGCCAAGACCGTTACAGGGGGCGCGGAGATACGCAGTATTTT.

This chain links TRBV15 with TRBJ2-1; TRBD2 matches at 12 bases. Germline CDR1 is LNHNV and CDR2 is YYDKDF (reference sequence). This CDR3 is built from 16 residues. V trimming: 2 bases; J trimming: 8 bases; junction bases outside the gene matches: 7. The CDR3: CATSRSTSGSRHEQFF. In DNA, the CDR3 is TGTGCCACCAGCAGATCGACTAGCGGGAGTCGCCATGAGCAGTTCTTC.

The rearrangement joins TRBV29-1 to TRBJ2-2; 7 nucleotides line up with TRBD1. The V segment lost 2 bases and the J segment 3 bases; nucleotides outside the gene matches: 9. CDR3 length equals 16 residues. CDR1 is SQVTM and CDR2 is ANQGSEA in the germline V gene. The CDR3 region has the DNA TGCAGCGTTGAAAGGGGGCTAGGTGCCTACACCGGGGAGCTGTTTTTT. It yields the protein CSVERGLGAYTGELFF.

J is TRBJ2-7 and V is TRBV24-1, with D possibly being TRBD1 (6 bases). Trimming removed 7 bases at V and 0 bases at J, with 15 bases between. In germline, CDR1 is KGHDR, CDR2 SFDVKD. CDR3 length: 15 amino acids. The CDR3 nucleotides are TGTGCCACCAGGGAACCCCGGGACAACTCCTACGAGCAGTACGTC. This gives the protein CATREPRDNSYEQYV.

The chain couples TRBV12-3 or TRBV12-4 to TRBJ1-5; no definite D call. Trimming cost V 5 bases and J 7 bases, with 12 bases left between them. CDR3 length equals 13 residues. CDR3 loop: CASSEAGNQPQHF. Written as DNA, the CDR3 is TGTGCCAGCAGTGAAGCGGGAAACCAGCCCCAGCATTTT.

This clonotype appeared once. In DNA form, the CDR3 reads TGTGCCAGCAGCTTAGTATCCCCGCCAGGCTACGAGCAGTACGTC. Its protein product is CASSLVSPPGYEQYV. This chain joins TRBV11-2 and TRBJ2-7, with no clear D. This CDR3 comprises 15 residues. V was trimmed by 1 base and J by 3 bases, leaving 13 bases between them. CDR1 and CDR2 (germline): SGHAT, FQNNGV.

This clonotype was found a few times. The CDR3 sequence: CASSVGGRTEAFF. For the CDR3, the DNA is TGTGCCAGCAGCGTAGGCGGGAGGACTGAAGCTTTCTTT. The chain recombines TRBV9 with TRBJ1-1; D unclear. The CDR3 is 13 amino acids. The ends were cut back, 0 bases at V and 5 bases at J, with 8 bases in the middle. Germline V gene lookup returns CDR1 SGDLS and CDR2 YYNGEE.

The chain employs TRBV3-1 and TRBJ2-5; a possible D gene is TRBD1 (5 bases). V was pared by 1 base and J by 1 base, with 13 bases between. The CDR3 extends over 16 amino acids. The germline gives CDR1 LGHDT, CDR2 YNNKEL (reference sequence). CDR3 bases: TGTGCCAGCAGCCAAGTGGCAGGGTTTCGCCAAGAGACCCAGTACTTC. It encodes CASSQVAGFRQETQYF.